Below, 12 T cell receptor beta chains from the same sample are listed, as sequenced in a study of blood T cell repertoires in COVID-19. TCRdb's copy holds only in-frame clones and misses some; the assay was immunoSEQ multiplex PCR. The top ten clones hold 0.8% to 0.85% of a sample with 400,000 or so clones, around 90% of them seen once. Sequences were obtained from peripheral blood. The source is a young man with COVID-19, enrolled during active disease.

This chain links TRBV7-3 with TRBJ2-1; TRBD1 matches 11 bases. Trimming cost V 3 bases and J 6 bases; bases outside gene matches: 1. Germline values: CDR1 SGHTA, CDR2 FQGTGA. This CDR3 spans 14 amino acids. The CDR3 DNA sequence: TGTGCCAGCAGCTTGGGACAGGGGGGCAATGAGCAGTTCTTC. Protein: CASSLGQGGNEQFF.

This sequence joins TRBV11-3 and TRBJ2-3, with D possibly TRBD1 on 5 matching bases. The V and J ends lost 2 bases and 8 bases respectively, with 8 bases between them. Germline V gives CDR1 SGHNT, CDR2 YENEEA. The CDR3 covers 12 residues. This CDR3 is CASSLTGSTQYF. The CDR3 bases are TGTGCCAGCAGCTTAACAGGAAGTACGCAGTATTTT.

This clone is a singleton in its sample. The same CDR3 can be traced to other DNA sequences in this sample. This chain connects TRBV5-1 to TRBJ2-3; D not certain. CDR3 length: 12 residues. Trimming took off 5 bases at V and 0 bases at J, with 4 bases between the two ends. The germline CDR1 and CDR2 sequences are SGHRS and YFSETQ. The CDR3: CASSPSTDTQYF. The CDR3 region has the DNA TGCGCCAGCAGTCCTAGCACAGATACGCAGTATTTT.

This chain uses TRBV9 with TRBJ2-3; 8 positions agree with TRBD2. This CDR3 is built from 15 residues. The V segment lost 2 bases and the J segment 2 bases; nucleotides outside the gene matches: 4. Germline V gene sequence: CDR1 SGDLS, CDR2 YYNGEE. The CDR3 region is CASSVRAGDTDTQYF. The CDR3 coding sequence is TGTGCCAGCAGCGTTAGAGCGGGGGACACAGATACGCAGTATTTT.

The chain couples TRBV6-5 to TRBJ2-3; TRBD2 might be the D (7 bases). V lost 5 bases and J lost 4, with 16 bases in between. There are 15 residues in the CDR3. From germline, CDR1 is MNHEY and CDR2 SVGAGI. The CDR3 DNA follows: TGTGCCAGCAGTCGCACCGGCGGGGGCCCAGATACGCAGTATTTT. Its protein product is CASSRTGGGPDTQYF.

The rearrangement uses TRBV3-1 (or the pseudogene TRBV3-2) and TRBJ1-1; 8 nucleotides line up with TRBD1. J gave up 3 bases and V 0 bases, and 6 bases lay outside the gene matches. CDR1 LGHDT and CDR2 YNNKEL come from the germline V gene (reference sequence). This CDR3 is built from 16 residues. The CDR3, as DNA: TGTGCCAGCAGCCAAGACTTCAGGGGGCTTTACACTGAAGCTTTCTTT. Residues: CASSQDFRGLYTEAFF.

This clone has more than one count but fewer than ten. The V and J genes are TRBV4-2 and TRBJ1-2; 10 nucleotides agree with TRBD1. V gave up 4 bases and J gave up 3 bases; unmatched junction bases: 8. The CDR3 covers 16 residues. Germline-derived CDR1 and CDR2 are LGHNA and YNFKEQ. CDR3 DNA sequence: TGTGCCAGCAGCCCTCCGGGACAGGGGCTTTACTATGGCTACACCTTC. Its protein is CASSPPGQGLYYGYTF.

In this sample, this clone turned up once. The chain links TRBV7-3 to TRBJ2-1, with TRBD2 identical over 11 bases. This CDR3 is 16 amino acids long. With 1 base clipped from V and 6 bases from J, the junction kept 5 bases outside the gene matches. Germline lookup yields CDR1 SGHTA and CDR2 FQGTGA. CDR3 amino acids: CASSLKPGLAVNEQFF. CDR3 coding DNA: TGTGCCAGCAGCTTAAAGCCGGGACTAGCGGTCAATGAGCAGTTCTTC.

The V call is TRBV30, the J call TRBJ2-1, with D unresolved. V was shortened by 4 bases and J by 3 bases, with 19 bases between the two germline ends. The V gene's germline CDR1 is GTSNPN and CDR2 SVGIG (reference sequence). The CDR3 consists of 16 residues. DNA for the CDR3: TGTGCCTGGACCCGCTTTGATCCGGGTTTCTACAATGAGCAGTTCTTC. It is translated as CAWTRFDPGFYNEQFF.

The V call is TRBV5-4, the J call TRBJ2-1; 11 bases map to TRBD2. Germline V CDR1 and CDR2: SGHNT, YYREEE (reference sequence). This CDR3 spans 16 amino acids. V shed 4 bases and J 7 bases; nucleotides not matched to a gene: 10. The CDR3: CASSHELAGVRNEQFF. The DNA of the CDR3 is TGTGCCAGCAGCCACGAACTAGCGGGAGTAAGGAATGAGCAGTTCTTC.

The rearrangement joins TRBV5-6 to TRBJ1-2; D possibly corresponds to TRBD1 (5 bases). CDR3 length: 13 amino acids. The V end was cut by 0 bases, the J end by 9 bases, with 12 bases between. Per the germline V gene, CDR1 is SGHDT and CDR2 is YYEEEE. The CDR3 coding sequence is TGTGCCAGCAGCTTGGGCGGACAAATAAGCTACACCTTC. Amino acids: CASSLGGQISYTF.

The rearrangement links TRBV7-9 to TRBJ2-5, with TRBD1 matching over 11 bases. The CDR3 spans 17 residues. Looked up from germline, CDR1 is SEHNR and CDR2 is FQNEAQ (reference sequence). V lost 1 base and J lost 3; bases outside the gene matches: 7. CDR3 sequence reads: CASSLVWTGGAEETQYF. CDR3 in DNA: TGTGCCAGCAGCTTAGTGTGGACAGGGGGCGCAGAAGAGACCCAGTACTTC.